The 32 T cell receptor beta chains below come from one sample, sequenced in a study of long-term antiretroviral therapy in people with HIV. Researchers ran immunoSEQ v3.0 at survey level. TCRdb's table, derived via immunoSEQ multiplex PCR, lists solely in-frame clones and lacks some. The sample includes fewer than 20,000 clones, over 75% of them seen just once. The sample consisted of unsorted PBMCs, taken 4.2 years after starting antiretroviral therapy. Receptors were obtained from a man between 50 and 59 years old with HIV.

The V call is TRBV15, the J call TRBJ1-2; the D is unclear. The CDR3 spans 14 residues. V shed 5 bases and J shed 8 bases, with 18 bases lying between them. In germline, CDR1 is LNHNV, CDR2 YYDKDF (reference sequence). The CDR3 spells CATSSPGGLLGYTF. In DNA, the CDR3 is TGTGCCACCAGCTCCCCTGGAGGGCTATTGGGCTACACCTTC.

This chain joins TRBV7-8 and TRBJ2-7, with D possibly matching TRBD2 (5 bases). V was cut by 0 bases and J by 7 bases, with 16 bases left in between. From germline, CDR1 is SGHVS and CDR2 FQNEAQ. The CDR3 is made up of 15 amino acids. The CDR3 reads CASSLALDWEREQYF. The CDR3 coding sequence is TGTGCCAGCAGCTTAGCGTTAGACTGGGAGCGGGAGCAGTACTTC.

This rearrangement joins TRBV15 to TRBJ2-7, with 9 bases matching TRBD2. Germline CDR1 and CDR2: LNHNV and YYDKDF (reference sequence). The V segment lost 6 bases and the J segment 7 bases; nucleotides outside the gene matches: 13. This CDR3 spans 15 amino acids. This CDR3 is CATRAGGRGPEEQYF. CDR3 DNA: TGTGCCACCAGGGCGGGGGGGCGGGGGCCGGAAGAGCAGTACTTC.

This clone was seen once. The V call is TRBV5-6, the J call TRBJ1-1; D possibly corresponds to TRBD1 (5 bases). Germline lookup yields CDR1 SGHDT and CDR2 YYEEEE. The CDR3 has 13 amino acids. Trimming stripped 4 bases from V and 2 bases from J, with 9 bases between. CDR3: CASSKQGNTEAFF. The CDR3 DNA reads TGTGCCAGCAGCAAGCAGGGAAACACTGAAGCTTTCTTT.

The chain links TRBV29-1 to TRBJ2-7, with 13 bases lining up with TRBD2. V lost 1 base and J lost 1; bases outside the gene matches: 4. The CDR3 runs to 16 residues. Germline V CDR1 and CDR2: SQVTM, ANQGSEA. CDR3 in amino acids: CSVEARLAGGSYEQYF. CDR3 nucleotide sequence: TGCAGCGTTGAAGCCCGACTAGCGGGGGGTTCCTACGAGCAGTACTTC.

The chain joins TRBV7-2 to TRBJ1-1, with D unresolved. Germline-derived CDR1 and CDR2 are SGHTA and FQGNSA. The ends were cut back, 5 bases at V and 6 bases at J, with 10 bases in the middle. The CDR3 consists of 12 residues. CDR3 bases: TGTGCCAGCAGCGGCCACAGTCCTGAAGCTTTCTTT. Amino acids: CASSGHSPEAFF.

This chain's CDR3 is CSVEDIRYEQYF. The CDR3 DNA reads TGCAGCGTTGAAGATATACGATACGAGCAGTACTTC. The J gene is TRBJ2-7, the V gene TRBV29-1; D remains unclear. V was clipped by 0 bases and J by 4 bases, with 7 bases between them. This CDR3 region has 12 residues. Germline values: CDR1 SQVTM, CDR2 ANQGSEA.

The CDR3 here is CASSPSMNTEAFF. Written as DNA, the CDR3 is TGTGCCAGCAGCCCTTCTATGAACACTGAAGCTTTCTTT. This rearrangement joins TRBV14 to TRBJ1-1; D gene uncertain. Germline CDR1 reads SGHDN; CDR2 reads FVKESK. CDR3 length: 13 amino acids. The ends were cut back, 4 bases at V and 0 bases at J, with 6 bases in the middle.

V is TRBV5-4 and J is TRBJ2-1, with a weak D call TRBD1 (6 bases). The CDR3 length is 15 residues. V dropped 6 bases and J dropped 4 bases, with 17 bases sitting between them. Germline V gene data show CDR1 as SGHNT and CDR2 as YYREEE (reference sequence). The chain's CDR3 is CASIARGTPYNEQFF. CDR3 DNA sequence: TGTGCCAGCATTGCAAGGGGGACGCCGTACAATGAGCAGTTCTTC.

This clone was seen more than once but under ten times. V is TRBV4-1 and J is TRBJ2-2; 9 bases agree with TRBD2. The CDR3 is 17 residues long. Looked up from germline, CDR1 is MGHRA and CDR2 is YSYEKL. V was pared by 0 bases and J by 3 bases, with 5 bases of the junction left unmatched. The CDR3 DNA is TGCGCCAGCAGCCAAGAATGGGCTAGCGGGGACACCGGGGAGCTGTTTTTT. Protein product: CASSQEWASGDTGELFF.

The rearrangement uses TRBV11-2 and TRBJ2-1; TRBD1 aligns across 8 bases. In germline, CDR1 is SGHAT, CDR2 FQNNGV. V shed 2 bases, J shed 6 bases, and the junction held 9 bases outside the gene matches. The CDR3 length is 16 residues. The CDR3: CASSLSAPRGRNEQFF. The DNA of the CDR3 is TGTGCCAGCAGCTTATCGGCCCCCAGGGGGCGCAATGAGCAGTTCTTC.

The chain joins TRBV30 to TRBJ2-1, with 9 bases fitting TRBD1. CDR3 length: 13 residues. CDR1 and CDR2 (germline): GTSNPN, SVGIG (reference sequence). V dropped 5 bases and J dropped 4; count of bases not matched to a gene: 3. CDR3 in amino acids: CAWGTGIYNEQFF. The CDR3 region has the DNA TGTGCCTGGGGGACAGGGATTTACAATGAGCAGTTCTTC.

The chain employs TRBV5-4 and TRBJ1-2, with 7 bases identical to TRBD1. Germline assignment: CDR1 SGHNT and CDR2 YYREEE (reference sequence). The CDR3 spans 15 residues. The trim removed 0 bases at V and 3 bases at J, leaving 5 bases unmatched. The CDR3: CASSLVGQRDYGYTF. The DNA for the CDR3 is TGTGCCAGCAGCTTGGTGGGACAGAGGGACTATGGCTACACCTTC. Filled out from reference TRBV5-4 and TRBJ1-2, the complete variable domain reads ETGVTQSPTHLIKTRGQQVTLRCSSQSGHNTVSWYQQALGQGPQFIFQYYREEENGRGNFPPRFSGLQFPNYSSELNVNALELDDSALYLCASSLVGQRDYGYTFGSGTRLTVV.

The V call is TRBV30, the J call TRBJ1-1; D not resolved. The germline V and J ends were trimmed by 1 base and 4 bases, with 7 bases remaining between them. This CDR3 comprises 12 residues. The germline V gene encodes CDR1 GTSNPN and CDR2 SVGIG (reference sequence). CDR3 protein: CAWSEGSTEAFF. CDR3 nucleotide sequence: TGTGCCTGGAGTGAGGGTTCCACTGAAGCTTTCTTT.

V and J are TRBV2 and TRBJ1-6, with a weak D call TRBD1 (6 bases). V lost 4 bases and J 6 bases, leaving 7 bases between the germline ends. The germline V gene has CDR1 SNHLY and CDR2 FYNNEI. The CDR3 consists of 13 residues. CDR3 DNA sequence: TGTGCCAGCAGTGGACAGGTTAATTCACCCCTCCACTTT. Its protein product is CASSGQVNSPLHF. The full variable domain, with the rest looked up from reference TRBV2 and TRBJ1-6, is EPEVTQTPSHQVTQMGQEVILRCVPISNHLYFYWYRQILGQKVEFLVSFYNNEISEKSEIFDDQFSVERPDGSNFTLKIRSTKLEDSAMYFCASSGQVNSPLHFGNGTRLTVT.

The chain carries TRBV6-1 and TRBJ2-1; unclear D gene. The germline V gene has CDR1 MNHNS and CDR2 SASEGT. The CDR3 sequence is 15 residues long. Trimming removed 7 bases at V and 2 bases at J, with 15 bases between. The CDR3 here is CASTLYEATYNEQFF. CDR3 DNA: TGTGCCAGCACCCTGTACGAGGCGACCTACAATGAGCAGTTCTTC.

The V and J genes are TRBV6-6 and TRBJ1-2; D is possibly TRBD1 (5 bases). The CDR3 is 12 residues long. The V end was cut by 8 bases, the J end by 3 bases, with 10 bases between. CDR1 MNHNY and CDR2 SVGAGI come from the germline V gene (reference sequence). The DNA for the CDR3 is TGTGCCAGCGGGGGTCTCGACTATGGCTACACCTTC. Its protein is CASGGLDYGYTF.

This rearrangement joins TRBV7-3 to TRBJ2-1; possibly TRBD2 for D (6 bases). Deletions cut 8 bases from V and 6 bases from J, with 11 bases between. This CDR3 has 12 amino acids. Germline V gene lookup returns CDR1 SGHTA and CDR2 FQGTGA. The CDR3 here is CASGLGGNEQFF. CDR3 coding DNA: TGTGCCAGCGGCCTGGGGGGCAATGAGCAGTTCTTC.

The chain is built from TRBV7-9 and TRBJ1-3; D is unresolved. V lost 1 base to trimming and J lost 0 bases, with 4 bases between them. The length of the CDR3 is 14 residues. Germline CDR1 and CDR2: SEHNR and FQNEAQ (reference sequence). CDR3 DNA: TGTGCCAGCAGCTTAGACGGCTCTGGAAACACCATATATTTT. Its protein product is CASSLDGSGNTIYF.

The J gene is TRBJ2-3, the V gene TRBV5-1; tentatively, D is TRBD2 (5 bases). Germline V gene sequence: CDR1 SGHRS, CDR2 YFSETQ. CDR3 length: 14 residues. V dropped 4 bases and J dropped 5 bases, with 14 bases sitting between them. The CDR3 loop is CASSNAGRKDTQYF. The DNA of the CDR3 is TGCGCCAGCAGCAACGCGGGCCGGAAAGATACGCAGTATTTT.

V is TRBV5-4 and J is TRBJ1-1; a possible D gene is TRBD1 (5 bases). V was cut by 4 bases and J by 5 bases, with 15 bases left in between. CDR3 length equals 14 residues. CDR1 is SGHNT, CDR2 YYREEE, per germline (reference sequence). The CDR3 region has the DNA TGTGCCAGCAGCCCCCGGACGGGGGAGACTGAAGCTTTCTTT. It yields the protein CASSPRTGETEAFF.

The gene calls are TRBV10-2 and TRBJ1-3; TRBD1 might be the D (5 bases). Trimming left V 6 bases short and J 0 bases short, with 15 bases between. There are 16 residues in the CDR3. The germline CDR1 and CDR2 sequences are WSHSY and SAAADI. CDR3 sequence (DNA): TGCGCCAGCAGCGACCGGGGGAGTGTCTCTGGAAACACCATATATTTT. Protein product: CASSDRGSVSGNTIYF.

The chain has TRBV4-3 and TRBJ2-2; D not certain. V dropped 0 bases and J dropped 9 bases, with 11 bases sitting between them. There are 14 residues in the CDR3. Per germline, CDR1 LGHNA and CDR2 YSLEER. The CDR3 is CASSQDLGVRELFF. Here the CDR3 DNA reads TGCGCCAGCAGCCAAGATCTGGGCGTCCGGGAGCTGTTTTTT.

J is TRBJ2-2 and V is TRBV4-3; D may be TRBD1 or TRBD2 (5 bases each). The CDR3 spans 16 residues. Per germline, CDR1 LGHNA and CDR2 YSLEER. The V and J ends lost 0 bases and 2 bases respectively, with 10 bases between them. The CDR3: CASSQDGTANTGELFF. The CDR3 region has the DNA TGCGCCAGCAGCCAAGATGGGACCGCCAACACCGGGGAGCTGTTTTTT.

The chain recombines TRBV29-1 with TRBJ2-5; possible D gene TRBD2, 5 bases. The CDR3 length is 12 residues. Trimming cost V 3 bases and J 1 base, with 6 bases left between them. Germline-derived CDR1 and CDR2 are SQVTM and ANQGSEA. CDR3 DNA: TGCAGCGTTGATACTAGCCAAGAGACCCAGTACTTC. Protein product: CSVDTSQETQYF.

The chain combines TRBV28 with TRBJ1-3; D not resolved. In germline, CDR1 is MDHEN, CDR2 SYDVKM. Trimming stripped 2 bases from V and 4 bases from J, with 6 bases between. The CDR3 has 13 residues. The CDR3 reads CASSLTPGNTIYF. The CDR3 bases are TGTGCCAGCAGTTTAACCCCCGGAAACACCATATATTTT. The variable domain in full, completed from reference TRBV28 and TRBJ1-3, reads DVKVTQSSRYLVKRTGEKVFLECVQDMDHENMFWYRQDPGLGLRLIYFSYDVKMKEKGDIPEGYSVSREKKERFSLILESASTNQTSMYLCASSLTPGNTIYFGEGSWLTVV.

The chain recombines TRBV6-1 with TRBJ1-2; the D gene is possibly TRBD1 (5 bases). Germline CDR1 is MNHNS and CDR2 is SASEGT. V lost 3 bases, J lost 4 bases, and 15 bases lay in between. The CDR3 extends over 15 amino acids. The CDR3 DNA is TGTGCCAGCAGTGAGACGAGGCAGGGCGGCTATGGCTACACCTTC. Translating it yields CASSETRQGGYGYTF.

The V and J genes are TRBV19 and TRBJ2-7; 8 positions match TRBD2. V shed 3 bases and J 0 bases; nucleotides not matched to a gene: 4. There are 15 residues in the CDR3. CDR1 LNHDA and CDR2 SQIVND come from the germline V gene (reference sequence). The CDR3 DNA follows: TGTGCCAGTAGTATCGTAGCGGGGAGCTCCTACGAGCAGTACTTC. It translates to CASSIVAGSSYEQYF.

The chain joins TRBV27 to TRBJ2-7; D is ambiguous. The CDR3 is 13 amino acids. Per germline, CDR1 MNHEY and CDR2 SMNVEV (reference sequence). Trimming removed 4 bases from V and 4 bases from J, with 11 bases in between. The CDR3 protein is CASSSNQMYEQYF. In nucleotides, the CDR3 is TGTGCCAGCAGTTCCAATCAGATGTACGAGCAGTACTTC.

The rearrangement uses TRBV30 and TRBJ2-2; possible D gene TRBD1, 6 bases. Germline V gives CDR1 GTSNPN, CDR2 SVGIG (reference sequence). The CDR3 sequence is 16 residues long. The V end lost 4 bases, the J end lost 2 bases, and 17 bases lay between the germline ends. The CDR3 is CAWTLQGTHNTGELFF. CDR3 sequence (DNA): TGTGCCTGGACCCTTCAGGGGACACATAACACCGGGGAGCTGTTTTTT.

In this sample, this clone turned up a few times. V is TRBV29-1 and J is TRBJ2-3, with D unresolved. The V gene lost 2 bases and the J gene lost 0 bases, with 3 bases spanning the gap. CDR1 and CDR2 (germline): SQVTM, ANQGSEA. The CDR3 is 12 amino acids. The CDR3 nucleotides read TGCAGCGTTGAATCCAGCACAGATACGCAGTATTTT. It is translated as CSVESSTDTQYF.

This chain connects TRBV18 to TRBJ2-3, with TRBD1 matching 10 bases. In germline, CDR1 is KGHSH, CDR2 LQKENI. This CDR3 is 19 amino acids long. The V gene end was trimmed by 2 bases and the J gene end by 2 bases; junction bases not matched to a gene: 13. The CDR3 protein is CASSPSHDRGPDSTDTQYF. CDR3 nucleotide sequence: TGTGCCAGCTCACCATCACACGACAGGGGGCCAGACTCCACAGATACGCAGTATTTT.